This T cell receptor (beta chain) was sequenced in a study of shared clonotypes between healthy human individuals (dated by TCRdb to the early 2020s). Regarding the study in general: A couple of women and a few men aged 18 to 49 years were included in the cohort. To estimate repertoire size and how much clonotypes are shared between individuals, the study performed deep sequencing of blood TCR repertoires from five healthy adults. Libraries were prepared and TCR repertoires were sequenced by different laboratories using diverse techniques, in order to increase sequencing depth and limit assay-specific biases. Leukapheresis yielded between about 0.85 and 10 billion PBMCs per donor.

V loses 5 bases at its end and J loses 6 bases; junction bases beyond the gene matches: 9. The CDR3 has 14 amino acids, counting the end cysteine and phenylalanine. The only DNA kept is the CDR3, 42 bases in frame from the first base. CDR1 and CDR2, per the germline V gene, are SNHLY and FYNNEI. General findings and caveats noted by the study authors: Sampling was restricted to blood, and TCR repertoires in tissue are likely to differ from TCR repertoires in blood. Pairwise subsampling led to the expectation that sequencing depth would affect the degree of clonotype sharing among donors. The small number of donors limited the genetic and exposure-history diversity represented.

Using the deep immunoSEQ assay, multiplex PCR amplified TCR CDR3 regions from genomic DNA. Extracted genomic DNA from each cell subset was distributed evenly across all wells of several immunoSEQ 96-well plates, and each plate was treated as a replicate. For unsorted PBMC, around 300 ng of genomic DNA, equivalent to around 30,000 T cell genomes, went into each replicate PCR. Ten immunoSEQ deep assay plates were used to sequence the unsorted PBMC genomic DNA. Purified libraries were measured with a Qubit 3.0 fluorometer, size-checked on a Bioanalyzer 2100, and measured again with the KAPA Library Quantification kit. Every immunoSEQ 96-well plate was sequenced on a dedicated single-read 150-cycle Illumina NextSeq 550 flow cell. Per the authors' processing: Because the immunoSEQ output included only junctional sequences and no quality scores, the filtering could not be the same as the filtering used for full-length reads. To assign V/J genes and CDR3, sequences were annotated against IMGT germline references using PyIR, a Python wrapper for IgBLAST v1.9. Reads with weak V/J assignments (E-value above 1e-6), missing CDR3, stop codons, out-of-frame junctions, or ambiguous translated residues were removed. V3J clonotypes were defined as sequences sharing an identical inferred V gene, J gene, and CDR3 amino acid sequence. Percentage overlap between repertoires was computed as shared unique clonotypes divided by the size of the smaller repertoire. Richness of each repertoire was evaluated using RTK rarefaction, the Chao1 estimator, and Recon v2.1 estimates of unobserved clonotypes. TCRdb provides this immuneACCESS table in a form limited to in-frame rearrangements. Some clones are lacking; in checked studies, under half of them reflect an unresolved V gene, and why the rest are absent is not known. The V and J calls and clone size come from that table; D and trimming were worked out from the DNA. This sample comprises some 500,000 clones, 60% to 80% of them detected only once. The top ten constitute approximately 12% of the sample.

As for this clone: Its antigen remains undetermined. The record has no base qualities; no much larger clone is one base away.

Healthy HIV-negative adults with no recently reported acute infections or vaccinations were included as donors. Only Caucasian adults living in Nashville, Tennessee, USA were represented among the donors. For unsorted samples, 90 million or so PBMCs were counted and genomic DNA was extracted with the QIAamp DNA Blood Mini kit. After blood collection by leukapheresis, PBMCs were isolated using Ficoll-Histopaque density gradient centrifugation and then cryopreserved in the vapor phase of liquid nitrogen. The receptor comes from a woman between 40 and 50 years old in good health. Some clones in this sample may be carry-over from other donors' samples. This chain is built from TRBV2 and TRBJ1-2; TRBD1 lines up with 7 middle nucleotides. Material for sequencing was PBMCs. The CDR3 reads as follows: CASSPQGSQDGYTF. The DNA is as follows: TGTGCCAGCAGTCCACAGGGGTCCCAAGATGGCTACACCTTC.